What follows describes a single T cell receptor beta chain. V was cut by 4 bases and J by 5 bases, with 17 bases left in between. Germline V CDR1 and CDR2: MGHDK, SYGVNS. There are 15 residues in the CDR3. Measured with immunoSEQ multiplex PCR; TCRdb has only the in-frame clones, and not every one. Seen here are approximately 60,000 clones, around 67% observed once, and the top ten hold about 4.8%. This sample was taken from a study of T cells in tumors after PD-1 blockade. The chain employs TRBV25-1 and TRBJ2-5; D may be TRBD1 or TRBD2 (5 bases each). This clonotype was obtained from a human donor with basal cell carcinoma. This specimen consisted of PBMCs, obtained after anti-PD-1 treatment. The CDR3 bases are TGTGCCAGCAGTGGGGTGAGGGGTTCATTGGAGACCCAGTACTTC. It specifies CASSGVRGSLETQYF. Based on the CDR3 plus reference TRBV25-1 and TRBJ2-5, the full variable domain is EADIYQTPRYLVIGTGKKITLECSQTMGHDKMYWYQQDPGMELHLIHYSYGVNSTEKGDLSSESTVSRIRTEHFPLTLESARPSHTSQYLCASSGVRGSLETQYFGPGTRLLVL.